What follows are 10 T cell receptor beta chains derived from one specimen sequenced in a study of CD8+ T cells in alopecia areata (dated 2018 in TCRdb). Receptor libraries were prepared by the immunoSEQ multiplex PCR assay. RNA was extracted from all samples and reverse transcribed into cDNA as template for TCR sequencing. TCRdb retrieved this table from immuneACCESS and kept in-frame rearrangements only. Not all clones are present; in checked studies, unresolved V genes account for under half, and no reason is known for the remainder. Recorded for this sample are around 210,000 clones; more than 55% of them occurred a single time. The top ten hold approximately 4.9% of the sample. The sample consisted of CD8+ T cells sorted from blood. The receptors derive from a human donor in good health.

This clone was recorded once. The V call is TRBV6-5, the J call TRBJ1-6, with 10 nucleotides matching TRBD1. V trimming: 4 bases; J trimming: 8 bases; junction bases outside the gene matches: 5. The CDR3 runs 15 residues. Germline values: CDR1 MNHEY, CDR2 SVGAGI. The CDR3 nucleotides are TGTGCCAGCAGTTGGGGGGACAGGGGCGATTCACCCCTCCACTTT. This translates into CASSWGDRGDSPLHF.

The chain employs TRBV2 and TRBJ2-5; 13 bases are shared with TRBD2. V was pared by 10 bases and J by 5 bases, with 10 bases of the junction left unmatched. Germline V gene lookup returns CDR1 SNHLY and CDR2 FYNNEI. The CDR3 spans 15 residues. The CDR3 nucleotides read TGTGCCACCGCCGGAGGACTAGCGGGGGCCGAGACCCAGTACTTC. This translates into CATAGGLAGAETQYF.

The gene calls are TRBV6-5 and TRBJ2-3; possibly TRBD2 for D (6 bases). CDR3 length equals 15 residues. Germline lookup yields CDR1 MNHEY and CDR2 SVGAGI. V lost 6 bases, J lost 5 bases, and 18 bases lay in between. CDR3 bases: TGTGCCAGCAGCCCCGTTGCGGGGAAAGGAGATACGCAGTATTTT. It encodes CASSPVAGKGDTQYF.

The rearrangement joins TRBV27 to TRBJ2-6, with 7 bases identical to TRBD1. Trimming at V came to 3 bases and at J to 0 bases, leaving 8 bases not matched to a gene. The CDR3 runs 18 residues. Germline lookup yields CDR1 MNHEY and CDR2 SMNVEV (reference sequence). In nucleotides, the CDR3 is TGTGCCAGCAGTTTGTGGGAACAGGGGAACTCTGGGGCCAACGTCCTGACTTTC. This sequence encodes CASSLWEQGNSGANVLTF.

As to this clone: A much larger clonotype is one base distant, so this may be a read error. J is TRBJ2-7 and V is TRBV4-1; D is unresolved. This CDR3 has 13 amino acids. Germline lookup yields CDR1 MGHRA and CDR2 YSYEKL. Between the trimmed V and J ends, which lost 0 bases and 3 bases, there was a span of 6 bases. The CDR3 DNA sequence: TGCGCCAGCAGCCAAGAGATCCGCTACGAGCAGTACTTC. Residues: CASSQEIRYEQYF.

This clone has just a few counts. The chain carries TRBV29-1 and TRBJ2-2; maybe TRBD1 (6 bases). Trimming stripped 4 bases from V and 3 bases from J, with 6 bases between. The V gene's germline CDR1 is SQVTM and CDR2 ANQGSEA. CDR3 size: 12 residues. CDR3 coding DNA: TGCAGCGTTGCAGGGGACACCGGGGAGCTGTTTTTT. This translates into CSVAGDTGELFF.

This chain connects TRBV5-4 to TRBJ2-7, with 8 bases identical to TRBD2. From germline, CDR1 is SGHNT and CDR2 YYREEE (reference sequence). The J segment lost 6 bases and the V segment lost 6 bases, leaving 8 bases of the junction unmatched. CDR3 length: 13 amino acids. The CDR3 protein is CASNNGGAVEQYF. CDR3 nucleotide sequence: TGTGCCAGCAACAACGGGGGGGCTGTCGAGCAGTACTTC.

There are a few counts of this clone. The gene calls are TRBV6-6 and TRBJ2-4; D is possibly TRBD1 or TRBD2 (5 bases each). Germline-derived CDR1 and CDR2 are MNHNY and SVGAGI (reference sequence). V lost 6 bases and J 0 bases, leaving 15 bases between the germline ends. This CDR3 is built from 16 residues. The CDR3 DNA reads TGTGCCAGCAGAGCCGGGACCTTAATAGCCAAAAACATTCAGTACTTC. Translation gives CASRAGTLIAKNIQYF.

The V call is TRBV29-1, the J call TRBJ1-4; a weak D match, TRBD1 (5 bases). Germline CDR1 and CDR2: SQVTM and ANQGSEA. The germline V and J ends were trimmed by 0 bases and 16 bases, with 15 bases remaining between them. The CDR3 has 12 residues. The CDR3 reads CSVEDGAAVGFF. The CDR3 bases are TGCAGCGTTGAAGATGGGGCAGCAGTCGGGTTTTTT. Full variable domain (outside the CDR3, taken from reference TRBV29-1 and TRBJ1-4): SAVISQKPSRDICQRGTSLTIQCQVDSQVTMMFWYRQQPGQSLTLIATANQGSEATYESGFVIDKFPISRPNLTFSTLTVSNMSPEDSSIYLCSVEDGAAVGFFGSGTQLSVL.

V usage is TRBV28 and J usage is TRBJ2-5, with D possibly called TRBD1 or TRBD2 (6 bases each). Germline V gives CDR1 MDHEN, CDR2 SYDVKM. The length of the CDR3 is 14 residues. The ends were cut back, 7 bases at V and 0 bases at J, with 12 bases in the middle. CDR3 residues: CASTGAGDQETQYF. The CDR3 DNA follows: TGTGCCAGCACGGGGGCTGGGGACCAAGAGACCCAGTACTTC.